These 20 T cell receptor beta chains were all obtained from the same sample, sequenced in a study of vaccination and CD4 T cells after COVID-19. No antigen is known for these receptors. Treatment denoted: approximately nine-day PBMC culture with coronavirus spike peptide pools or control peptides (ViraFEST assay). Sequenced with the Oncomine TCR Beta short-read assay was DNA taken from cultured CD4+ T cells. TCRdb used MiXCR to reprocess the PCR reads, holding one entry per CDR3 protein. In the table there are 10,000 to 15,000 distinct CDR3 sequences, roughly 45% of which are singletons. The sample comprised CD4+ T cells from blood, cultured in vitro. The receptors shown here come from a human donor who had recovered from COVID-19.

This clonotype was detected only a few times. The chain is built from TRBV6-1 and TRBJ2-3, with no clear D. Trimming removed 2 bases from V and 2 bases from J, with 8 bases in between. Germline V CDR1 and CDR2: MNHNS, SASEGT. This CDR3 contains 14 residues. This CDR3 reads CASSETRYTDTQYF. The CDR3 bases are TGTGCCAGCAGTGAAACCCGTTACACAGATACGCAGTATTTT.

The CDR3 coding sequence is TGCAGTGCAAGCCGTACCCGGACAGCCACCCCGTCGAGCTCCTACGAGCAGTACTTC. Its protein is CSASRTRTATPSSSYEQYF. This chain uses TRBV20-1 with TRBJ2-7, with a tentative D call TRBD1 (6 bases). Trimming took off 6 bases at V and 0 bases at J, with 30 bases between the two ends. Germline-derived CDR1 and CDR2 are DFQATT and SNEGSKA (reference sequence). The CDR3 extends over 19 amino acids.

This clonotype was observed a few times. The rearrangement joins TRBV7-7 to TRBJ2-2; D unclear. This CDR3 spans 14 amino acids. Trimming stripped 5 bases from V and 1 base from J, with 8 bases between. Germline CDR1 SSHAT, CDR2 FNYEAQ (reference sequence). The CDR3 DNA is TGTGCCAGCAGCAAGGAACAGAACACCGGGGAGCTGTTTTTT. Translated: CASSKEQNTGELFF.

A few counts support this clonotype. The genes are TRBV6-2 or TRBV6-3 and TRBJ2-1, with D unresolved. The CDR3 totals 15 residues. Germline CDR1 reads MNHEY; CDR2 reads SVGEGT. V lost 2 bases and J 2 bases, leaving 10 bases between the germline ends. CDR3 region: CASSYGVSTYNEQFF. CDR3 nucleotides: TGTGCCAGCAGTTACGGGGTCAGTACCTACAATGAGCAGTTCTTC.

The CDR3 DNA reads TGTGCCAGCAGTGCCGGGACTAGCGGGGGTAATGAGCAGTTCTTC. Amino acids: CASSAGTSGGNEQFF. The rearrangement joins TRBV27 to TRBJ2-1, with TRBD2 matching 14 bases. The germline CDR1 and CDR2 sequences are MNHEY and SMNVEV (reference sequence). This CDR3 spans 15 amino acids. With V trimmed by 5 bases and J by 7 bases, 4 bases remained unmatched.

CDR3 amino acids: CASSGDTFRETQYF. The CDR3 nucleotides read TGTGCCAGCAGCGGGGACACTTTCCGAGAGACCCAGTACTTC. The chain combines TRBV2 with TRBJ2-5; D is perhaps TRBD1 (6 bases). Germline loops: CDR1 SNHLY, CDR2 FYNNEI. Trimming took 6 bases from V and 4 from J, leaving 15 bases between them. The CDR3 contains 14 residues.

About this clonotype: A read error may produce the germline difference seen at one junction end. The gene calls are TRBV6-1 and TRBJ1-2; 11 nucleotides align to TRBD1. Germline loops: CDR1 MNHNS, CDR2 SASEGT. This CDR3 comprises 15 residues. This CDR3 is CTSTIGTGGGYGYTF. Written as DNA, the CDR3 is TGTACCAGCACCATAGGGACAGGGGGTGGGTATGGCTACACCTTC.

This sequence joins TRBV19 and TRBJ1-2, with D tentatively TRBD1 (5 bases). The CDR3 spans 15 residues. With 4 bases removed from V and 8 bases from J, the gap between germline ends came to 20 bases. CDR1 and CDR2 from the germline V gene are LNHDA and SQIVND (reference sequence). The DNA for the CDR3 is TGTGCCAGTAGTACCCCGGGACCCCAAGCCCAAGGCTACACCTTC. Its protein is CASSTPGPQAQGYTF. The complete variable domain, with remaining parts taken from reference TRBV19 and TRBJ1-2, reads DGGITQSPKYLFRKEGQNVTLSCEQNLNHDAMYWYRQDPGQGLRLIYYSQIVNDFQKGDIAEGYSVSREKKESFPLTVTSAQKNPTAFYLCASSTPGPQAQGYTFGSGTRLTVV.

The rearrangement joins TRBV28 to TRBJ2-7, with a possible D match to TRBD2 (6 bases). Trimming took 3 bases from V and 0 from J, leaving 6 bases between them. Germline assignment: CDR1 MDHEN and CDR2 SYDVKM. The CDR3 has 13 amino acids. CDR3: CASSFGSSYEQYF. For the CDR3, the DNA is TGTGCCAGCAGTTTCGGGAGCTCCTACGAGCAGTACTTC.

This chain joins TRBV6-1 and TRBJ2-3, with a possible D match to TRBD2 (7 bases). The germline V gene has CDR1 MNHNS and CDR2 SASEGT. The length of the CDR3 is 18 residues. Trimming stripped 4 bases from V and 4 bases from J, with 24 bases between. CDR3 sequence: CASSAILVPRGGADTQYF. CDR3 coding DNA: TGTGCCAGCAGTGCGATTTTGGTCCCCAGGGGAGGGGCAGATACGCAGTATTTT.

A few counts support this clonotype. This rearrangement joins TRBV24-1 to TRBJ2-3; 11 nucleotides align to TRBD2. The V gene's germline CDR1 is KGHDR and CDR2 SFDVKD. With 10 bases clipped from V and 7 bases from J, the junction kept 6 bases outside the gene matches. The CDR3 contains 13 residues. CDR3 DNA sequence: TGTGCCACGGATAGCGGGAGGGCTTATACGCAGTATTTT. Translated, it gives CATDSGRAYTQYF.

V and J are TRBV27 and TRBJ1-2; TRBD1 aligns across 8 bases. This CDR3 comprises 12 residues. Germline V gives CDR1 MNHEY, CDR2 SMNVEV (reference sequence). V shed 8 bases, J shed 8 bases, and the junction held 7 bases outside the gene matches. CDR3 sequence (DNA): TGTGCCAGCGGTTGGACAGGGAGAGGCTACACCTTC. Residues: CASGWTGRGYTF.

The chain combines TRBV9 with TRBJ2-1, with D unresolved. Germline CDR1 SGDLS, CDR2 YYNGEE. This CDR3 is 15 amino acids long. Trimming stripped 0 bases from V and 0 bases from J, with 7 bases between. Here the CDR3 DNA reads TGTGCCAGCAGCGTAGCCGGTAACTCCTACAATGAGCAGTTCTTC. This encodes CASSVAGNSYNEQFF. The entire variable domain, with the rest obtained from reference TRBV9 and TRBJ2-1, is as follows: DSGVTQTPKHLITATGQRVTLRCSPRSGDLSVYWYQQSLDQGLQFLIQYYNGEERAKGNILERFSAQQFPDLHSELNLSSLELGDSALYFCASSVAGNSYNEQFFGPGTRLTVL.

The gene calls are TRBV27 and TRBJ1-5; 7 nucleotides match TRBD1. Germline lookup yields CDR1 MNHEY and CDR2 SMNVEV (reference sequence). Germline trimming cut 6 bases from V and 3 bases from J; bases unmatched to any gene: 8. The CDR3 length is 15 residues. The CDR3 loop is CASSPGTEPNQPQHF. The CDR3 DNA reads as TGTGCCAGCAGCCCAGGGACAGAACCCAATCAGCCCCAGCATTTT.

The chain recombines TRBV19 with TRBJ2-2; possibly TRBD2 for D (6 bases). Germline CDR1 reads LNHDA; CDR2 reads SQIVND (reference sequence). V was pared by 0 bases and J by 7 bases, with 15 bases between. The CDR3 is 16 amino acids. CDR3 region: CASSIEGLSSGGELFF. As DNA, the CDR3 is TGTGCCAGTAGTATAGAGGGACTTTCTTCTGGCGGGGAGCTGTTTTTT.

This clonotype was seen a few times. The chain carries TRBV7-3 and TRBJ2-5, with 7 bases that match TRBD1. The V and J ends lost 6 bases and 4 bases, in that order; junction bases with no gene match: 11. The CDR3 loop spans 15 amino acids. Germline CDR1 reads SGHTA; CDR2 reads FQGTGA. This CDR3 reads CASRRTRQGAETQYF. The CDR3 region has the DNA TGTGCCAGCAGACGTACCCGACAGGGTGCAGAGACCCAGTACTTC.

This rearrangement joins TRBV14 to TRBJ1-1; TRBD1 might be the D (6 bases). Germline V gives CDR1 SGHDN, CDR2 FVKESK. Trimming took off 5 bases at V and 1 base at J, with 23 bases between the two ends. This CDR3 is built from 18 residues. CDR3 nucleotide sequence: TGTGCCAGCAGCGCTCGAACACAGGGTAGGAGTCGGAACACTGAAGCTTTCTTT. Translating it yields CASSARTQGRSRNTEAFF.

The V and J genes are TRBV30 and TRBJ1-5; the D gene is possibly TRBD1 (5 bases). This CDR3 has 14 residues. Germline V gene data show CDR1 as GTSNPN and CDR2 as SVGIG (reference sequence). Trimming removed 0 bases at V and 1 base at J, with 7 bases between. The CDR3 DNA sequence: TGTGCCTGGAGTGTCGGGGCGAGCAATCAGCCCCAGCATTTT. Amino acid sequence: CAWSVGASNQPQHF.

The chain combines TRBV7-4 with TRBJ2-1; 11 nucleotides match TRBD1. Germline CDR1 reads SGHVT; CDR2 reads SQSDAQ. The CDR3 is made up of 22 amino acids. V lost 4 bases to trimming and J lost 4 bases; unmatched junction nucleotides: 24. CDR3 region: CASSSTVWGQGVLARGYNEQFF. CDR3 sequence (DNA): TGTGCCAGCAGCTCAACCGTATGGGGACAGGGGGTTTTAGCCCGGGGTTACAATGAGCAGTTCTTC.

This clonotype has a handful of counts. The CDR3 bases are TGTGCCAGCACTGCCGGGAGTCTTTCTATGGCCTACACCTTC. Its protein is CASTAGSLSMAYTF. V gene TRBV6-1 combines with J gene TRBJ1-2; D gene ambiguous. This CDR3 is built from 14 residues. CDR1 is MNHNS, CDR2 SASEGT, per germline. With 7 bases removed from V and 10 bases from J, the gap between germline ends came to 22 bases.